This T cell receptor (beta chain) was sequenced in a study of long-term antiretroviral therapy in people with HIV. Researchers report immunoSEQ v3.0 was run at survey level. Sequencing was performed with immunoSEQ multiplex PCR; in TCRdb, only in-frame clones are kept and a portion is missing. Of about 19,000 clones listed, around 90% are singletons. Trimming took 4 bases from V and 4 from J, leaving 18 bases between them. In germline, CDR1 is SGHRS, CDR2 YFSETQ. CDR3 length equals 16 residues. Study conclusions and caveats: Compared with controls, HIV repertoires showed narrower CDR3 length ranges. With ART, diversity went up but was still lower than in transplant donor controls.

Ahead of DNA extraction, samples held roughly 1-11 million cryopreserved PBMC each. Turning to this clone: Its antigen is currently unknown.

The clonotype was recovered from a man younger than 35 with HIV. J is TRBJ2-1 and V is TRBV5-1; D is possibly TRBD2 (6 bases). Sequenced here: unsorted PBMCs, sampled 2.1 years after starting antiretroviral therapy. CDR3 nucleotide sequence: TGCGCCAGCAGCCTCCTAAAGGCGGGGTATTACAATGAGCAGTTCTTC. Its protein product is CASSLLKAGYYNEQFF.